The subject of this entry is one TCR beta chain. This sample was included in a study of blood T cells in healthy people across ages. Primed by a sample-barcoded 5' primer and a J-beta primer mix, a second PCR proceeded for 7 to 11 cycles. TCRdb re-derived calls from the 5' RACE reads in MiXCR, one entry per CDR3 protein. The data show 1.8 million or so distinct CDR3 sequences, with about two fifths seen just once and under 30% held by the top ten. Extraction yielded at least 5 micrograms of total RNA per sample. The CDR3 has 13 amino acids. Trimming stripped 3 bases from V and 10 bases from J, with 16 bases between. Looked up from germline, CDR1 is SGDLS and CDR2 is YYNGEE.

This TCR came from a human donor in good health. The sequencing input was blood. The V call is TRBV9, the J call TRBJ1-1, with D possibly TRBD1 on 6 matching bases. The CDR3 reads CASSAGHSSRAFF. In nucleotides, the CDR3 is TGTGCCAGCAGCGCGGGACACTCTTCTCGAGCTTTCTTT. Variable domain in full (rest from reference TRBV9 and TRBJ1-1): DSGVTQTPKHLITATGQRVTLRCSPRSGDLSVYWYQQSLDQGLQFLIQYYNGEERAKGNILERFSAQQFPDLHSELNLSSLELGDSALYFCASSAGHSSRAFFGQGTRLTVV.